These 31 T cell receptor beta chains came from one sample sequenced in a study of blood T cell repertoires in COVID-19 (dated by TCRdb to 2019 to 2021). The library was prepared using the immunoSEQ multiplex PCR assay. Drawn from immuneACCESS, this table holds only the in-frame rearrangements with V and J called that TCRdb kept. Clones are partly lost; checked studies trace under half to an unresolved V gene and leave the rest unexplained. This sample holds a few hundred thousand clones; approximately 83% were observed only once. The ten largest clonotypes hold 3% to 3.5% of the sample. The sample comprised PBMCs or T cells enriched from blood (not recorded which). Receptors originate from a woman aged 55-70 years who had recovered from COVID-19.

The rearrangement links TRBV2 to TRBJ2-7, with a weak D call TRBD1 (5 bases). The CDR3 is 10 amino acids. Germline assignment: CDR1 SNHLY and CDR2 FYNNEI. The V end lost 6 bases, the J end lost 8 bases, and 8 bases lay between the germline ends. The CDR3 loop is CASSYRKQYF. CDR3 sequence (DNA): TGTGCCAGCAGCTACAGGAAGCAGTACTTC.

This clone showed up just a few times. The V call is TRBV7-9, the J call TRBJ2-7; 7 bases match TRBD1. The trim removed 5 bases at V and 3 bases at J, leaving 7 bases unmatched. This CDR3 has 14 residues. The V gene's germline CDR1 is SEHNR and CDR2 FQNEAQ (reference sequence). The CDR3 DNA reads TGTGCCAGCAGCCCCCGGGACAGCTACTACGAGCAGTACTTC. It encodes CASSPRDSYYEQYF. The whole variable domain, remainder taken from reference TRBV7-9 and TRBJ2-7, is DTGVSQNPRHKITKRGQNVTFRCDPISEHNRLYWYRQTLGQGPEFLTYFQNEAQLEKSRLLSDRFSAERPKGSFSTLEIQRTEQGDSAMYLCASSPRDSYYEQYFGPGTRLTVT.

The CDR3 spells CASSLAGPRLEQYF. The CDR3, as DNA: TGTGCCAGCAGCTTAGCGGGACCGCGCCTCGAGCAGTACTTC. V gene TRBV5-6 combines with J gene TRBJ2-7, with 7 positions matching TRBD2. Germline CDR1 reads SGHDT; CDR2 reads YYEEEE. The trim removed 2 bases at V and 6 bases at J, leaving 8 bases unmatched. This CDR3 region has 14 residues.

CDR3 sequence: CSAAAAMNTEAFF. The DNA for the CDR3 is TGCAGCGCTGCGGCAGCTATGAACACTGAAGCTTTCTTT. V usage is TRBV29-1 and J usage is TRBJ1-1; unclear D gene. Germline V gene sequence: CDR1 SQVTM, CDR2 ANQGSEA. Trimming stripped 7 bases from V and 0 bases from J, with 12 bases between. The CDR3 has 13 residues.

This chain uses TRBV25-1 with TRBJ1-4, with 8 bases identical to TRBD1. After removal of 5 bases from V and 8 bases from J, the junction contained 7 bases not matched to a gene. Per germline, CDR1 MGHDK and CDR2 SYGVNS. CDR3 size: 14 residues. This chain's CDR3 is CASSQGARGEKLFF. The CDR3 bases are TGTGCCAGCAGTCAGGGGGCTAGGGGGGAAAAACTGTTTTTT.

This chain joins TRBV12-3 or TRBV12-4 and TRBJ1-2, with D maybe TRBD1 (6 bases). This CDR3 is built from 13 residues. The V end was cut by 6 bases, the J end by 2 bases, with 10 bases between. CDR3: CASSVDRNYGYTF. DNA for the CDR3: TGTGCCAGCAGCGTAGACAGGAACTATGGCTACACCTTC.

This clone was seen a handful of times. V and J are TRBV7-2 and TRBJ2-4; possibly TRBD1 for D (5 bases). The germline gives CDR1 SGHTA, CDR2 FQGNSA. V lost 4 bases, J lost 0 bases, and 13 bases lay in between. This CDR3 region has 16 residues. The DNA of the CDR3 is TGTGCCAGCAGCTCCTTACAGGCCCAAGCCAAAAACATTCAGTACTTC. It translates to CASSSLQAQAKNIQYF.

This clone is a singleton in its sample. This sequence joins TRBV27 and TRBJ2-2; D gene uncertain. The ends were cut back, 3 bases at V and 6 bases at J, with 8 bases in the middle. The CDR3 covers 13 residues. CDR1 and CDR2 (germline): MNHEY, SMNVEV (reference sequence). CDR3 nucleotide sequence: TGTGCCAGCAGTTTTTTGAGCTCCGGGGAGCTGTTTTTT. It yields the protein CASSFLSSGELFF.

This clone was seen many times. V usage is TRBV10-1 and J usage is TRBJ2-2; TRBD2 aligns across 12 bases. The CDR3 extends over 19 amino acids. The trim removed 5 bases at V and 6 bases at J, leaving 16 bases unmatched. Germline-derived CDR1 and CDR2 are WNHNN and SYGVQD (reference sequence). The CDR3 sequence is CASSSTYGPGTSGSGELFF. Here the CDR3 DNA reads TGCGCCAGCAGTTCAACATATGGACCCGGGACTAGCGGGTCCGGGGAGCTGTTTTTT.

V and J are TRBV6-5 and TRBJ1-2, with a weak D call TRBD1 (6 bases). Germline CDR1 and CDR2: MNHEY and SVGAGI. CDR3 length equals 13 residues. V gave up 6 bases and J gave up 3 bases, with 11 bases separating them. The CDR3 region is CASRPDSDYGYTF. The CDR3 DNA reads as TGTGCCAGCAGACCGGACAGCGACTATGGCTACACCTTC.

Remarks on this clone: In the same sample, other DNA sequences code for this CDR3. The gene calls are TRBV11-2 and TRBJ1-2; 10 bases match TRBD1. Germline CDR1 is SGHAT and CDR2 is FQNNGV. This CDR3 has 12 amino acids. The V segment lost 3 bases and the J segment 8 bases; nucleotides outside the gene matches: 0. This CDR3 is CASSLDRGGYTF. CDR3 coding DNA: TGTGCCAGCAGCTTGGACAGGGGGGGCTACACCTTC. Combining the CDR3 with reference TRBV11-2 and TRBJ1-2 gives the whole variable domain EAGVAQSPRYKIIEKRQSVAFWCNPISGHATLYWYQQILGQGPKLLIQFQNNGVVDDSQLPKDRFSAERLKGVDSTLKIQPAKLEDSAVYLCASSLDRGGYTFGSGTRLTVV.

The V call is TRBV2, the J call TRBJ2-3; maybe TRBD1 (6 bases). Germline assignment: CDR1 SNHLY and CDR2 FYNNEI. Trimming took 9 bases from V and 0 from J, leaving 10 bases between them. The CDR3 sequence is 13 residues long. This CDR3 is CARKGVSTDTQYF. CDR3 bases: TGTGCCAGGAAGGGGGTTAGCACAGATACGCAGTATTTT.

The chain recombines TRBV5-4 with TRBJ1-3; no definite D call. Per the germline V gene, CDR1 is SGHNT and CDR2 is YYREEE (reference sequence). The V gene lost 4 bases and the J gene lost 0 bases, with 11 bases spanning the gap. The CDR3 extends over 15 amino acids. CDR3 nucleotide sequence: TGTGCCAGCAGCCCCCCGGAGAGCTCTGGAAACACCATATATTTT. Translation gives CASSPPESSGNTIYF.

The chain couples TRBV6-5 to TRBJ2-5; 7 bases line up with TRBD1. Germline V lookup: CDR1 MNHEY, CDR2 SVGAGI. This CDR3 contains 13 residues. The trim removed 6 bases at V and 7 bases at J, leaving 8 bases unmatched. CDR3 in amino acids: CASSTQGVGTQYF. As DNA, the CDR3 is TGTGCCAGCAGCACCCAGGGGGTCGGGACCCAGTACTTC.

The rearrangement links TRBV2 to TRBJ2-3; TRBD2 aligns across 8 bases. This CDR3 comprises 15 residues. The ends lost 7 bases at V and 6 bases at J; junction bases unmatched: 12. From germline, CDR1 is SNHLY and CDR2 FYNNEI. DNA of the CDR3: TGTGCCAGCACCTCCCTCCTAGCGGGTAGTGATACGCAGTATTTT. It encodes CASTSLLAGSDTQYF.

This chain uses TRBV4-1 with TRBJ1-4, with D maybe TRBD1 (5 bases). V lost 4 bases and J 7 bases, leaving 7 bases between the germline ends. This CDR3 spans 12 amino acids. Germline lookup yields CDR1 MGHRA and CDR2 YSYEKL. The CDR3 bases are TGCGCCAGCAGCCCCGACAGTGAAAAACTGTTTTTT. Its translation: CASSPDSEKLFF.

The rearrangement joins TRBV7-2 to TRBJ2-7; D possibly corresponds to TRBD2 (6 bases). Trimming cost V 0 bases and J 5 bases, with 14 bases left between them. The CDR3 spans 15 residues. Germline V lookup: CDR1 SGHTA, CDR2 FQGNSA. CDR3: CASSLAGGGVNEQYF. The CDR3 region has the DNA TGTGCCAGCAGCTTAGCCGGGGGAGGAGTCAACGAGCAGTACTTC.

The chain recombines TRBV6-2 or TRBV6-3 with TRBJ2-6; D possibly corresponds to TRBD2 (7 bases). This CDR3 contains 16 residues. With 4 bases removed from V and 3 bases from J, the gap between germline ends came to 13 bases. The germline V gene has CDR1 MNHEY and CDR2 SVGEGT. Here the CDR3 reads CASSSGGADGANVLTF. As DNA, the CDR3 is TGTGCCAGCAGTTCGGGGGGCGCTGATGGGGCCAACGTCCTGACTTTC.

This chain connects TRBV2 to TRBJ2-3, with 13 bases matching TRBD2. J was trimmed by 5 bases and V by 5 bases; bases with no gene match: 7. Germline V gene lookup returns CDR1 SNHLY and CDR2 FYNNEI. The length of the CDR3 is 16 residues. CDR3 in amino acids: CASSFRLAGGGDTQYF. DNA for the CDR3: TGTGCCAGCAGTTTCCGACTAGCGGGAGGAGGAGATACGCAGTATTTT. Complete variable domain (other parts from reference TRBV2 and TRBJ2-3): EPEVTQTPSHQVTQMGQEVILRCVPISNHLYFYWYRQILGQKVEFLVSFYNNEISEKSEIFDDQFSVERPDGSNFTLKIRSTKLEDSAMYFCASSFRLAGGGDTQYFGPGTRLTVL.

This rearrangement joins TRBV27 to TRBJ1-2; 9 bases map to TRBD1. The CDR3 has 15 residues. Per germline, CDR1 MNHEY and CDR2 SMNVEV (reference sequence). V lost 6 bases and J lost 6; bases outside the gene matches: 11. In nucleotides, the CDR3 is TGTGCCAGCAGCCTTAGGACAGGGGAATATGATGGCTACACCTTC. Amino acids: CASSLRTGEYDGYTF.

This clone was seen just once. The chain links TRBV6-2 or TRBV6-3 to TRBJ2-3; TRBD1 matches at 9 bases. Germline V gene data show CDR1 as MNHEY and CDR2 as SVGEGT. The CDR3 covers 16 residues. V lost 2 bases and J lost 0; bases outside the gene matches: 3. Here the CDR3 DNA reads TGTGCCAGCAGTTACGGGGGACAGGGAAGCACAGATACGCAGTATTTT. This codes for CASSYGGQGSTDTQYF.

The genes are TRBV7-4 and TRBJ1-4; 11 nucleotides agree with TRBD1. CDR3 length: 15 amino acids. V lost 5 bases to trimming and J lost 8 bases; unmatched junction nucleotides: 7. The V gene's germline CDR1 is SGHVT and CDR2 SQSDAQ. The chain's CDR3 is CASSPGQGALEKLFF. In DNA form, the CDR3 reads TGTGCCAGCAGCCCCGGACAGGGGGCATTAGAAAAACTGTTTTTT. The entire variable domain, with the rest obtained from reference TRBV7-4 and TRBJ1-4, is as follows: GAGVSQSPRYKVAKRGRDVALRCDSISGHVTLYWYRQTLGQGSEVLTYSQSDAQRDKSGRPSGRFSAERPERSVSTLKIQRTEQGDSAVYLCASSPGQGALEKLFFGSGTQLSVL.

The chain is built from TRBV6-5 and TRBJ1-5; 7 bases align to TRBD1. After removal of 9 bases from V and 5 bases from J, the junction contained 10 bases not matched to a gene. CDR1 and CDR2 (germline): MNHEY, SVGAGI. CDR3 length: 14 residues. This CDR3 is CASARDSKDQPQHF. The CDR3 DNA sequence: TGTGCCAGTGCACGGGACAGCAAGGATCAGCCCCAGCATTTT.

The rearrangement uses TRBV9 and TRBJ1-3; the D is unclear. Germline V gives CDR1 SGDLS, CDR2 YYNGEE. The CDR3 has 16 residues. The V end was cut by 0 bases, the J end by 0 bases, with 10 bases between. CDR3 loop: CASSVGNGFSGNTIYF. The CDR3 bases are TGTGCCAGCAGCGTAGGAAATGGCTTCTCTGGAAACACCATATATTTT.

The genes are TRBV5-4 and TRBJ2-1; a weak D match, TRBD1 (6 bases). Germline V gene data show CDR1 as SGHNT and CDR2 as YYREEE (reference sequence). The CDR3 runs to 16 residues. The germline V and J ends were trimmed by 4 bases and 0 bases, with 14 bases remaining between them. CDR3 amino acids: CASSGDTSLSYNEQFF. The CDR3 DNA reads TGTGCCAGCAGCGGGGACACCTCCCTCTCCTACAATGAGCAGTTCTTC.

The genes are TRBV27 and TRBJ2-3, with D perhaps TRBD2 (6 bases). Germline V gene lookup returns CDR1 MNHEY and CDR2 SMNVEV (reference sequence). V lost 1 base to trimming and J lost 0 bases, with 11 bases between them. CDR3 length equals 16 residues. The CDR3 reads CASSLWGGESTDTQYF. The DNA for the CDR3 is TGTGCCAGCAGTTTATGGGGCGGGGAAAGCACAGATACGCAGTATTTT.

The rearrangement links TRBV4-2 to TRBJ1-4, with D perhaps TRBD1 (6 bases). CDR1 and CDR2 from the germline V gene are LGHNA and YNFKEQ. This CDR3 has 13 residues. The V end was cut by 5 bases, the J end by 5 bases, with 9 bases between. The CDR3 loop is CASSRTVNEKLFF. In DNA, the CDR3 is TGTGCCAGCAGCAGGACAGTAAATGAAAAACTGTTTTTT.

The rearrangement joins TRBV5-6 to TRBJ2-5, with D unclear. The CDR3 has 15 residues. CDR1 and CDR2 (germline): SGHDT, YYEEEE. V lost 6 bases to trimming and J lost 1 base, with 16 bases between them. CDR3 sequence: CASTLDAILQETQYF. The CDR3, as DNA: TGTGCCAGCACCCTAGACGCGATCCTCCAAGAGACCCAGTACTTC.

This clone was counted between two and nine times. The chain recombines TRBV11-2 with TRBJ2-7, with D tentatively TRBD1 (6 bases). Deletions cut 2 bases from V and 6 bases from J, with 20 bases between. Germline lookup yields CDR1 SGHAT and CDR2 FQNNGV. CDR3 length: 16 residues. The CDR3 DNA reads as TGTGCCAGCAGCTTATTCAACAGCGAGGGGGTAGGCGAGCAGTACTTC. This encodes CASSLFNSEGVGEQYF.

V is TRBV29-1 and J is TRBJ1-2; D possibly corresponds to TRBD1 (6 bases). Germline V gene sequence: CDR1 SQVTM, CDR2 ANQGSEA. The CDR3 has 12 amino acids. Trimming cost V 7 bases and J 6 bases, with 15 bases left between them. The CDR3: CSAPQGLDGYTF. The CDR3 DNA is TGCAGCGCACCCCAGGGGTTAGATGGCTACACCTTC.

The chain recombines TRBV6-4 with TRBJ1-2; D unclear. Germline loops: CDR1 MRHNA, CDR2 SNTAGT. The CDR3 spans 15 residues. V was clipped by 2 bases and J by 7 bases, with 17 bases between them. The CDR3: CASSDANGGLTGYTF. The CDR3 DNA sequence: TGTGCCAGCAGTGACGCAAATGGAGGGTTGACTGGCTACACCTTC.